What follows is one TCR beta chain and its context. Its antigen is as yet unknown. One end of the junction is discordant with germline, which a read error may explain. The donors, aged roughly 6 to 100, were healthy Caucasians from Russia. The data stem from a study of blood T cells in healthy people across ages. The use of a sample-barcoded 5' primer and a J-beta primer mix characterized a second PCR of about 7 to 12 cycles. TCRdb fed the 5' RACE reads into MiXCR, producing one record per CDR3 protein. The data show fewer than 950,000 distinct CDR3 sequences, roughly 50% seen once. The CDR3 length is 15 residues. Germline CDR1 and CDR2: ENHRY and SYGVKD. Study-level points and caveats: Per million T cells, the diversity of TCR beta decreased roughly linearly as age advanced. Expanded clonotype changes were possibly confounded by unknown donor CMV status.

The gene calls are TRBV10-3 and TRBJ2-7, with TRBD1 matching 7 bases. The clonotype originates from a man at least 80 years old in good health. The source material was blood. CDR3 coding DNA: TGTACCATCAGTGAGTCGACAGGGATGGGGAACGAGCAGTACTTC. Protein: CTISESTGMGNEQYF.